This T cell receptor (beta chain) stems from a study of blood T cell repertoires in COVID-19. This clone showed up just once. Repertoires were generated with immunoSEQ multiplex PCR, while TCRdb's copy carries only in-frame clones and drops some. The sample lists fewer than 30,000 clones, roughly 85% seen once, with around 30% in the top ten. After removal of 3 bases from V and 2 bases from J, the junction contained 9 bases not matched to a gene. Germline CDR1 SGHRS, CDR2 YFSETQ. This CDR3 has 17 residues. V and J are TRBV5-1 and TRBJ2-3; 10 nucleotides line up with TRBD2. This TCR came from a woman aged 80 or over with COVID-19, enrolled during active disease. Sequences were obtained from peripheral blood. CDR3 nucleotide sequence: TGCGCCAGCAGCTCCGGACCTCTAGCGGGGGACACAGATACGCAGTATTTT. Protein product: CASSSGPLAGDTDTQYF.